This T cell receptor (beta chain) appears in the sequencing data of a study of shared clonotypes between healthy human individuals (dated by TCRdb to between 2020 and 2021). As for the study more broadly: Two women and a few men aged 18 to 49 years were included in the cohort. Per donor, three plates each were used for CD4 naive and CD4 memory, two for CD8 naive, and one for CD8 memory. To estimate repertoire size and how much clonotypes are shared between individuals, the study performed deep sequencing of blood TCR repertoires from 4 to 6 healthy adults. To increase sequencing depth and limit assay-specific biases, TCR repertoire library preparation and sequencing were carried out by different laboratories using diverse techniques. Leukapheresis yielded between about 0.94 and 9 billion PBMCs per donor.

A remark on this clone: Its antigen is still unknown. The sample holds no much larger clone one base away, and base qualities are not on file.

The donors were healthy, HIV-negative adults with no recently reported acute infections or vaccinations. All donors were Caucasian adults living in Nashville, Tennessee, USA. CD4+ T cells were enriched through magnetic negative selection, after which naive cells were positively selected on CD45RA and the remaining negative fraction served as the memory subset. Blood was collected by leukapheresis, and PBMCs were isolated by Ficoll-Histopaque density gradient centrifugation and then cryopreserved in liquid nitrogen vapor phase. Analytical flow cytometry was used to check the purity and quantity of every magnetically sorted T cell population. Genomic DNA was isolated from every sorted fraction and measured by UV absorbance on a Nanodrop 2000c. The germline V gene specifies SGHRS as CDR1 and YFSETQ as CDR2. After removal of 0 bases from V and 6 bases from J, the junction retains 1 base not matched to a gene. Including cysteine and phenylalanine, the CDR3 has 14 amino acids. Of all the DNA, just the CDR3 is kept, 42 bases in frame from base 1.

TCR CDR3 regions were amplified from genomic DNA by multiplex PCR using the deep immunoSEQ assay. For each cell subset, the extracted genomic DNA was distributed evenly across all wells of several immunoSEQ 96-well plates, and each plate served as one replicate. Each replicate PCR for sorted subsets received roughly 200 ng genomic DNA, equal to about 29,000 T cell genomes. Purified libraries were measured with a Qubit 3.0 fluorometer, size-checked on a Bioanalyzer 2100, and measured again with the KAPA Library Quantification kit. Every immunoSEQ 96-well plate was sequenced on a separate single-read 150-cycle Illumina NextSeq 550 flow cell. The paper's processing steps were these. Because the immunoSEQ output held only junctional sequences and lacked quality scores, the filtering could not match the filtering applied to full-length reads. To assign V/J genes and CDR3, sequences were annotated against IMGT germline references using PyIR, a Python wrapper for IgBLAST v1.9. Reads were filtered out if the reads had weak V/J assignments (E-value above 1e-6), no CDR3, stop codons, out-of-frame junctions, or ambiguous translated residues. V3J clonotypes were defined by identical inferred V gene, J gene, and CDR3 amino acid sequence. Percentage overlap between repertoires was calculated by dividing the number of shared unique clonotypes by the size of the smaller repertoire. Three approaches were used to assess repertoire richness: RTK rarefaction, the Chao1 estimator, and Recon v2.1 estimates of unobserved clonotypes. OLGA was used to compute generation probabilities for all TCRbeta clonotypes that the gDNA method yielded from a handful of donors. As stored in TCRdb, this immuneACCESS dataset retains in-frame rearrangements with V and J assigned. A fraction of the clones does not appear; measured against another copy, unresolved V genes explain less than half of the discrepancy, and the remainder lacks a known reason. The V and J calls and the clone size are those of that table, but D and trimming were determined from the DNA. The table for this sample lists approximately 2,300,000 clones; around 93% of them were counted only once. The leading ten clones occupy 0.3% to 0.4% of the sample.

Paper-wide results and their limitations: Sampling was restricted to blood, and TCR repertoires in tissues likely differ from the TCR repertoires found in blood. When a few donors were compared, the shared fraction of clonotypes was around 4.6% for naive CD4, 3.5% to 4% for naive CD8, about 2.5% for memory CD4, and roughly 0.4% for memory CD8. Pairwise subsampling led to the expectation that sequencing depth would affect the degree of clonotype sharing among donors. Larger estimated clonotype richness was generally found for naive subsets than for memory subsets. Because the study included only a small number of donors, the genetic and exposure-history diversity represented was limited. Compared with non-shared clonotypes, the clonotypes found in all four sorted-subset donors had higher generation probabilities. Incomplete sequencing was indicated by rarefaction of sorted-subset datasets, despite the large sequencing depth.

The sample taken for sequencing was naive CD4+ T cells from PBMCs. The cell subset or site tag for this specimen amounts to: CD45RA+ positively selected. This clonotype originated in a man between 18 and 29 years old in good health. Some clones in this sample may be carry-over from other donors' samples. The chain is assembled from TRBV5-1 and TRBJ2-2; 8 central bases correspond to TRBD2. The CDR3 region: CASSLEAGAGELFF. The nucleotide sequence is given as TGCGCCAGCAGCTTGGAAGCGGGAGCCGGGGAGCTGTTTTTT.